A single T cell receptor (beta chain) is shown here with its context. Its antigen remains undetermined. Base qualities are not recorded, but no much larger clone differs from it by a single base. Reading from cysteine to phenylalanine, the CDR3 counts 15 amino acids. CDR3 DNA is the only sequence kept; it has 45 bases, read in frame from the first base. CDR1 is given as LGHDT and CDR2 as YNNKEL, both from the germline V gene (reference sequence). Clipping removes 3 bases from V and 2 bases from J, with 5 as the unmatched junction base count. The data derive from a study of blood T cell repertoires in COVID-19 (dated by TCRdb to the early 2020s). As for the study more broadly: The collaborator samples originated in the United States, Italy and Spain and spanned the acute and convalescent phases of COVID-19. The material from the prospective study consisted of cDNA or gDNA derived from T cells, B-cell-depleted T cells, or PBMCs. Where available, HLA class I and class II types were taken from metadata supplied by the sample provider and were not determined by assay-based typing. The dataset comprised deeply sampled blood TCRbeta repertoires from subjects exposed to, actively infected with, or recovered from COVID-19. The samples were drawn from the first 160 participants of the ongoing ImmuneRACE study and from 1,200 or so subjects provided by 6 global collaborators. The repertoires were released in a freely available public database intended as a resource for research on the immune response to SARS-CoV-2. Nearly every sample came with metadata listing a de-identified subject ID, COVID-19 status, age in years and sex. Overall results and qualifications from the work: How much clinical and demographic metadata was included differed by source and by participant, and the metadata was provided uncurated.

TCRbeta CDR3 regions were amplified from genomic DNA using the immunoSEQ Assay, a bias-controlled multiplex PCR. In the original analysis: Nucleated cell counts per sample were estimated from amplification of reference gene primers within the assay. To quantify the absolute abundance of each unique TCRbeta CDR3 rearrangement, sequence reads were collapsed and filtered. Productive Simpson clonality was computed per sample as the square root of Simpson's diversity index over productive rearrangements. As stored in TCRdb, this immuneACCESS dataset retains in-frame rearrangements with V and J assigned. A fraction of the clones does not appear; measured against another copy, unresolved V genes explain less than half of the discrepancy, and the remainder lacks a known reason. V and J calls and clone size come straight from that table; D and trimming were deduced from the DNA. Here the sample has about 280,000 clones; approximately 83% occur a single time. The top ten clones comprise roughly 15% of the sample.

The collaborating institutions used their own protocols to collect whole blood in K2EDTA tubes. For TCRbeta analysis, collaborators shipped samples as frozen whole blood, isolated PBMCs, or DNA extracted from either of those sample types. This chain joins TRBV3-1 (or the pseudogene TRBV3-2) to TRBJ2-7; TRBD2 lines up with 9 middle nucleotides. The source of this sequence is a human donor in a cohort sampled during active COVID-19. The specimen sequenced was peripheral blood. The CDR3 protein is CASSHELAGTYEQYF. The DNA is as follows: TGTGCCAGCAGCCACGAGCTAGCGGGGACCTACGAGCAGTACTTC.